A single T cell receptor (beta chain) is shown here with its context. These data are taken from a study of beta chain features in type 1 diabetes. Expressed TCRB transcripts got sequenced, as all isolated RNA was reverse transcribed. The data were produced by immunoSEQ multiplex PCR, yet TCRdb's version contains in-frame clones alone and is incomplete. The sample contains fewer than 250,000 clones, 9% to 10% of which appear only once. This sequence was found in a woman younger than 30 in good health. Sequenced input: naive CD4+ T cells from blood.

In DNA, the CDR3 is TGTGCCATCAGTGAGTCGCGGGGGGACACCATATATTTT. Translation: CAISESRGDTIYF. The rearrangement uses TRBV10-3 and TRBJ1-3; D possibly corresponds to TRBD1 (5 bases). CDR1 ENHRY and CDR2 SYGVKD come from the germline V gene. Trimming pared 0 bases from V and 8 bases from J, leaving 8 bases between. This CDR3 has 13 amino acids.